This T cell receptor beta chain derives from a study of radiotherapy plus CTLA-4 blockade in lung cancer. From germline, CDR1 is SEHNR and CDR2 FQNEAQ (reference sequence). With 1 base clipped from V and 2 bases from J, the junction kept 4 bases outside the gene matches. This CDR3 is built from 16 residues. The table came from immunoSEQ multiplex PCR; TCRdb's copy has only in-frame clones and leaves some out. The sample comprises more than 40,000 clones, roughly four fifths of which are singletons, and roughly 3.5% rests with the top ten. This clone has only one observation. The receptor was derived from a human donor with non-small cell lung cancer who had a complete response to radiotherapy plus ipilimumab. V is TRBV7-9 and J is TRBJ1-5, with 8 bases that match TRBD1. This specimen was peripheral blood, taken from a patient treated with radiotherapy plus ipilimumab. The CDR3 DNA reads as TGTGCCAGCAGCTTAGGACAGGGGATGGGCAATCAGCCCCAGCATTTT. Protein sequence: CASSLGQGMGNQPQHF. The full variable domain, completed using reference TRBV7-9 and TRBJ1-5, is DTGVSQNPRHKITKRGQNVTFRCDPISEHNRLYWYRQTLGQGPEFLTYFQNEAQLEKSRLLSDRFSAERPKGSFSTLEIQRTEQGDSAMYLCASSLGQGMGNQPQHFGDGTRLSIL.